This TCR beta chain is from a study of Ad26.COV2.S vaccination and SARS-CoV-2 variants. Study background: The COV1001 Ad26.COV2.S trial arm included the donor. Overall study results and limits: Similar non-spike TCR breadth was observed in recipients of vaccine and of placebo.

Specified treatment: over 15 received Ad26.COV2.S at low or high dose, single or two shots; a few received placebo; per-sample allocation not given. Repertoires come from day 63 after the first vaccine or placebo injection. About this clone itself: The antigen is not known.

V was pared by 7 bases and J by 6 bases, with 13 bases between. The CDR3 is 13 amino acids. CDR1 and CDR2 from the germline V gene are LNHDA and SQIVND (reference sequence). TCRdb's copy holds only in-frame clones and misses some; the assay was immunoSEQ multiplex PCR. Seen here are roughly 700,000 clones, 89% observed once, and the top ten hold over 1.3%. This TCR was recovered from a person between 18 and 65 years old who received the Ad26.COV2.S COVID-19 vaccine or a placebo. The sequenced sample was peripheral blood, obtained in a trial of Ad26.COV2.S vaccine versus placebo. The gene calls are TRBV19 and TRBJ2-1; D perhaps matches TRBD1 (6 bases). The CDR3 DNA follows: TGTGCCAGTAAAGCAGGGGCCCTCAATGAGCAGTTCTTC. Translating gives CASKAGALNEQFF.